This entry describes one T cell receptor beta chain. Its target is unknown. Primers: 60 Vbeta forward and 13 Jbeta reverse. TCRdb keeps only in-frame clones here, not all; method: immunoSEQ multiplex PCR. The sample contains 150,000 to 200,000 clones, about 80% of which appear only once. Per germline, CDR1 DFQATT and CDR2 SNEGSKA (reference sequence). Deletions cut 1 base from V and 7 bases from J, with 5 bases between. This CDR3 has 11 amino acids. The source of the sample is a study of cytomegalovirus exposure and HLA in healthy donors. About the study: Earlier work reported 100 million to 130 million unique TCR beta sequences from about 190 million T cells. Whole-study results and caveats: TCR beta V segments were, for the most part, productive about 87% or about 30% of the time in an earlier analysis.

This TCR was recovered from a woman between 25 and 40 years old in good health and CMV-seropositive. The chain uses TRBV20-1 and TRBJ2-1; D unclear. The sequencing sample was made of PBMCs. Here the CDR3 reads CSARVLNEQFF. For the CDR3, the DNA is TGCAGTGCTAGAGTCCTTAATGAGCAGTTCTTC.